What follows describes a single T cell receptor beta chain. Its antigen is unidentified. These data are taken from a study of vaccination and CD4 T cells after COVID-19. About the research overall: Six males and four females constituted the convalescent cohort, two of whom were Hispanic. Overall study results and limits: In convalescent patients, 304 of 307 vaccine-specific clones were spike mono-reactive.

Treatment defined: roughly 10-day PBMC culture with coronavirus spike peptide pools or control peptides (ViraFEST assay). The Oncomine TCR Beta short-read assay was applied to DNA of cultured CD4+ T cells. Investigators obtained genomic DNA by extraction from cultured CD4+ T cells. TCRdb re-derived calls from the PCR reads in MiXCR, one entry per CDR3 protein. The data hold more than 15,000 distinct CDR3 sequences, with around 29% observed a single time. V was shortened by 2 bases and J by 2 bases, with 12 bases between the two germline ends. Germline V CDR1 and CDR2: SEHNR, FQNEAQ (reference sequence). The CDR3 covers 15 residues.

V gene TRBV7-9 combines with J gene TRBJ1-2; the D gene is possibly TRBD1 (5 bases). The source material was cultured CD4+ T cells from blood. The sequence came from a human donor with COVID-19. The CDR3 sequence: CASSLTVKGNYGYTF. CDR3 sequence (DNA): TGTGCCAGCAGCTTAACAGTGAAGGGGAACTATGGCTACACCTTC.